This record looks at one T cell receptor beta chain sequence and its context. The data are from a study of blood T cell repertoires in COVID-19. Overall study: T cells, B-cell-depleted T cells, or PBMCs provided the cDNA or gDNA that served as material.

Libraries were prepared by immunoSEQ multiplex PCR; TCRdb keeps only in-frame clonotypes and omits some of them. Of a few hundred thousand clones detected, about 87% appear once; the ten largest clones hold 10%. Per the germline V gene, CDR1 is SEHNR and CDR2 is FQNEAQ (reference sequence). The CDR3 runs to 13 residues. V lost 0 bases and J 7 bases, leaving 6 bases between the germline ends. Sequenced material: peripheral blood. The genes are TRBV7-9 and TRBJ1-4, with TRBD1 as a possible D gene (6 bases). The source is a woman in her 70s with COVID-19, enrolled during active disease. The CDR3 coding sequence is TGTGCCAGCAGCTTAGCAGGGGGTGAAAAACTGTTTTTT. As protein: CASSLAGGEKLFF.